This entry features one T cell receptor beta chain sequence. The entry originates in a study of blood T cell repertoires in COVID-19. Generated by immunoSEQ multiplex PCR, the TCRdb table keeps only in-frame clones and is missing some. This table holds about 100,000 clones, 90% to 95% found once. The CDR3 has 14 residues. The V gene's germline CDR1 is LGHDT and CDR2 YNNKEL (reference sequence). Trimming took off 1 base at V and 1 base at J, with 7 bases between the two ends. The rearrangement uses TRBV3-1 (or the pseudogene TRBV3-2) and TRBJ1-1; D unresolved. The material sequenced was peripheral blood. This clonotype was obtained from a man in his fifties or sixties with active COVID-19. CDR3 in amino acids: CASSQGLGNTEAFF. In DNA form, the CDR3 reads TGTGCCAGCAGCCAAGGACTGGGGAACACTGAAGCTTTCTTT.